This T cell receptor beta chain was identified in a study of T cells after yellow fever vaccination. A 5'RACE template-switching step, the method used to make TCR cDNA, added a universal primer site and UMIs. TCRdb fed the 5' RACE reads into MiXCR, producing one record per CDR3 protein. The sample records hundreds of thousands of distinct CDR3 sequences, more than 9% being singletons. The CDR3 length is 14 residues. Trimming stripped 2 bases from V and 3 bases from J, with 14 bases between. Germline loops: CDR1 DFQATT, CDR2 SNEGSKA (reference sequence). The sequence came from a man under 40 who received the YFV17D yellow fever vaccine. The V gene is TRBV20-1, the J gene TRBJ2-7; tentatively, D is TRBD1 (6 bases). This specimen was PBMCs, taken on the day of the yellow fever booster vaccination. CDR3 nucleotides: TGCAGTGCTAGACGGGGACAAGGCCGCTACGAGCAGTACTTC. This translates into CSARRGQGRYEQYF.